The clone carrying this T cell receptor (beta chain) was counted a few times. Its antigen is currently unknown. Using quantitative 5'-RACE with molecular barcodes, the authors made TCR beta libraries. Via MiXCR, TCRdb re-called the 5' RACE reads, giving one row per CDR3 protein. This table has hundreds of thousands of distinct CDR3 sequences, approximately 12% appearing once. The record originates from a study of CD8 T cells in ankylosing spondylitis. This CDR3 is 15 amino acids long. Trimming removed 7 bases from V and 6 bases from J; junction bases left unmatched: 8. Overall study findings and caveats: A motif in TCR beta, a set of 8 or 9 highly homologous variants, appeared characteristic of ankylosing spondylitis blood.

The origin of this receptor is a male donor with ankylosing spondylitis. The chain carries TRBV12-3 or TRBV12-4 and TRBJ2-3; 12 bases line up with TRBD2. Sequenced input: blood, either unsorted or a sorted T cell fraction (not recorded which). CDR3 loop: CASTFTSGGPDTQYF. The CDR3, as DNA: TGTGCCAGCACCTTTACTAGCGGGGGGCCGGATACGCAGTATTTT.